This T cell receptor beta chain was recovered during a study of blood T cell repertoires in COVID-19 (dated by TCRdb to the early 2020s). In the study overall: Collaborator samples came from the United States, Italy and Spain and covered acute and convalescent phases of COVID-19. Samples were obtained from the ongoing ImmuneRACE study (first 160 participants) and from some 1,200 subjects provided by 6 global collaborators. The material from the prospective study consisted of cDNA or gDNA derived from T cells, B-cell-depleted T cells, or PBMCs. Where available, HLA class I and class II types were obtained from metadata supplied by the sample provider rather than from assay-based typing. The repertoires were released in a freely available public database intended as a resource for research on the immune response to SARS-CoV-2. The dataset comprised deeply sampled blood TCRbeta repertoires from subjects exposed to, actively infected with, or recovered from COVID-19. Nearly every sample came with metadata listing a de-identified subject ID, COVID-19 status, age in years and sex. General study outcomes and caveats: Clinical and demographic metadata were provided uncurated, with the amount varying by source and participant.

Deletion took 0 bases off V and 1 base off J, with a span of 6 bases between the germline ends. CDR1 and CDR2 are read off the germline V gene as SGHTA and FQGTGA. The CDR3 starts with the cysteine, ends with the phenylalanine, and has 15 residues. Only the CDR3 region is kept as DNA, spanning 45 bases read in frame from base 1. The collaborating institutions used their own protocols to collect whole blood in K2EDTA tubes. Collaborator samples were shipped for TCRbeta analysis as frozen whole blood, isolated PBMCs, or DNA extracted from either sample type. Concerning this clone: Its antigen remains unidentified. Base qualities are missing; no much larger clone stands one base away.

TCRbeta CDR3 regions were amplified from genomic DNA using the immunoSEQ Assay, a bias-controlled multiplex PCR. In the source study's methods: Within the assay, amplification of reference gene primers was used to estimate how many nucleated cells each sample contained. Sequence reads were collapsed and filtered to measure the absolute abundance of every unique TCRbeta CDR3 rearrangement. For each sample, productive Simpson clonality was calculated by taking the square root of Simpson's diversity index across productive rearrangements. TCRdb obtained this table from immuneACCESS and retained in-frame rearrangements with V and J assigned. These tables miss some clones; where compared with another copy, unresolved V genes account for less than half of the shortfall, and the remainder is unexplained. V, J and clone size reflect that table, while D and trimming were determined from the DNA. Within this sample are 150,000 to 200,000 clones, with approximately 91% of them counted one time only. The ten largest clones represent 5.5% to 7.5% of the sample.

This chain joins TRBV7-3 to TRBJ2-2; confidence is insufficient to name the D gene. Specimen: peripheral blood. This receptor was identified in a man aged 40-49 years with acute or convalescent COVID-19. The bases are TGTGCCAGCAGCTTAACGCGAGGGAACACCGGGGAGCTGTTTTTT. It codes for CASSLTRGNTGELFF.